This TCR beta chain was sequenced during a study of cytomegalovirus exposure and HLA in healthy donors. Whole-study findings and limits: TCR beta chains numbering 164 were designated cytomegalovirus-associated. Later findings reportedly placed an Asian-associated ancestry cluster below the roughly 700-donor mean for N-insertions. Most TCR sequences proved rare, with some public TCRs found in many donors. Roughly even sequencing depth across donors was the assumption behind the presence/absence analyses.

On this clone: Its antigen is undetermined.

Per the germline V gene, CDR1 is MRHNA and CDR2 is SNTAGT. The CDR3 length is 19 residues. With 10 bases clipped from V and 3 bases from J, the junction kept 25 bases outside the gene matches. A multiplex PCR was run with 60 Vbeta primers and 13 Jbeta primers. The table came from immunoSEQ multiplex PCR; TCRdb's copy has only in-frame clones and leaves some out. The data contain some 170,000 clones, around 83% of them singletons. The receptor was derived from a middle-aged man in good health and CMV-seropositive. Material for sequencing was PBMCs. The chain has TRBV6-4 and TRBJ1-2; 8 nucleotides match TRBD1. The CDR3 DNA sequence: TGTGCCATTCTCAACAGGGGGGGCCTGATAACTGTAGTTCACTATGGCTACACCTTC. This codes for CAILNRGGLITVVHYGYTF.